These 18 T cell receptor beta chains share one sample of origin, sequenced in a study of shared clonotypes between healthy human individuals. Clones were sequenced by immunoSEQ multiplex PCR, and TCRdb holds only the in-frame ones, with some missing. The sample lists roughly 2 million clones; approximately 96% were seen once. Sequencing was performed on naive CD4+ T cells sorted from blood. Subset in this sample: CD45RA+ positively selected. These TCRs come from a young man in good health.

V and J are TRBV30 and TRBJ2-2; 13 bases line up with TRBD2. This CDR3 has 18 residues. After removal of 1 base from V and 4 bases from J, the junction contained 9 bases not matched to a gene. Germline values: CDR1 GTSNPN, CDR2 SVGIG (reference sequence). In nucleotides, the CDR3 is TGTGCCTGGAGTGCCGGACTAGCGGGAGCTCGTAGCACCGGGGAGCTGTTTTTT. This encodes CAWSAGLAGARSTGELFF.

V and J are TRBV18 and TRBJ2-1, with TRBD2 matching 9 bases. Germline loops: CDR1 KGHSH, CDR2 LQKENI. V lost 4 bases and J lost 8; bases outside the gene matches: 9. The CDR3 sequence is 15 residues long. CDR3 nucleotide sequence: TGTGCCAGCTCACTACAACGGACTAGCGTGGATGAGCAGTTCTTC. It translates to CASSLQRTSVDEQFF.

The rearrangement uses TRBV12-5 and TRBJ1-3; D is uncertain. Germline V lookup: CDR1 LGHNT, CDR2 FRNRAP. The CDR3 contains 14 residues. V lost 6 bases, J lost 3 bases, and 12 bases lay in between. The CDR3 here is CASGEINRGNTIYF. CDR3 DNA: TGTGCTAGTGGGGAGATCAATCGTGGAAACACCATATATTTT.

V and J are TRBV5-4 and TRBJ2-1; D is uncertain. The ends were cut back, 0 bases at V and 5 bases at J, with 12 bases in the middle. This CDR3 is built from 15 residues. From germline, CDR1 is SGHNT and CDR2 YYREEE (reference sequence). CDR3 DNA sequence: TGTGCCAGCAGCTTGGTTAGCCAGGCAAACAATGAGCAGTTCTTC. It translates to CASSLVSQANNEQFF.

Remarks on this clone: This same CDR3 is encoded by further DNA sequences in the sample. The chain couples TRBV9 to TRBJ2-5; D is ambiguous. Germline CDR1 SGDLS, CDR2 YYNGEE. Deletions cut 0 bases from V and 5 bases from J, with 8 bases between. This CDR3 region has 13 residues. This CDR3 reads CASSVGVSETQYF. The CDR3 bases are TGTGCCAGCAGCGTAGGGGTTTCGGAGACCCAGTACTTC.

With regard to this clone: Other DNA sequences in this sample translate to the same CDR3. The CDR3 DNA is TGCGCCAGCCGACGGGGCCAAGAGACCCAGTACTTC. Protein sequence: CASRRGQETQYF. The rearrangement joins TRBV10-2 to TRBJ2-5; TRBD2 might be the D (5 bases). V lost 8 bases and J lost 1, with 8 bases in between. The germline CDR1 and CDR2 sequences are WSHSY and SAAADI. The CDR3 is 12 amino acids.

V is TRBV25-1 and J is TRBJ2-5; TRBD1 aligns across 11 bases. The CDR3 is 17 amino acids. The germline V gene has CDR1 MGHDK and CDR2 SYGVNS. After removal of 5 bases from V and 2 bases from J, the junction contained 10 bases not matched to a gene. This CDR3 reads CASSPTPGQGGQETQYF. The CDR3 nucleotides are TGTGCCAGCAGTCCCACCCCGGGACAGGGGGGTCAAGAGACCCAGTACTTC.

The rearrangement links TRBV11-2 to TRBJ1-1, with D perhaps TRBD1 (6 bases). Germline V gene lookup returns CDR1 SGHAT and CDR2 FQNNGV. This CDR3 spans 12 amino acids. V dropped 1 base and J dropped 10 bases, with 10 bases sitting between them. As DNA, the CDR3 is TGTGCCAGCAGCTTAGTTCAGGGGAGAGCTTTCTTT. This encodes CASSLVQGRAFF.

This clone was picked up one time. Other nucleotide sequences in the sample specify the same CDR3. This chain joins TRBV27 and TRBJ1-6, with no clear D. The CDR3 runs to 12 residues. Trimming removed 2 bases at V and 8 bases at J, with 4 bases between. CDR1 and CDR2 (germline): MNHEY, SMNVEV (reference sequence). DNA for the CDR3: TGTGCCAGCAGTTTAGGGGATTCACCCCTCCACTTT. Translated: CASSLGDSPLHF.

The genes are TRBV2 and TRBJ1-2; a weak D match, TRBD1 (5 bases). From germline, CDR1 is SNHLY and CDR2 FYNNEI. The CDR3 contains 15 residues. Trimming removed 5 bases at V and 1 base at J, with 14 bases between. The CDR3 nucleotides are TGTGCCAGCAGTCGTACCAGGGAATTTAACTATGGCTACACCTTC. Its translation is CASSRTREFNYGYTF.

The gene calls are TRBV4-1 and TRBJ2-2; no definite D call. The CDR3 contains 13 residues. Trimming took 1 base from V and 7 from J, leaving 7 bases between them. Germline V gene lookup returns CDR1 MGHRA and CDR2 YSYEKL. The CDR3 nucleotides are TGCGCCAGCAGCCAAGGATCTTTCGGGGAGCTGTTTTTT. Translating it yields CASSQGSFGELFF.

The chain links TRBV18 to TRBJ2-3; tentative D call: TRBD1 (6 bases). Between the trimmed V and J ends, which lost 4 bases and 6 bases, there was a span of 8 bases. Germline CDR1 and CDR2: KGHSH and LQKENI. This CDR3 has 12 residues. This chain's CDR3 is CASSRQADTQYF. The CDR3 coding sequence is TGTGCCAGCTCACGACAGGCGGATACGCAGTATTTT.

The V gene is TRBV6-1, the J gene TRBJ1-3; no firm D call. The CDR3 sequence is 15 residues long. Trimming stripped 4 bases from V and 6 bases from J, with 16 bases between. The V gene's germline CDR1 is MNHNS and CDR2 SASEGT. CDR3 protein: CASSVNGLGVNTIYF. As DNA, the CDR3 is TGTGCCAGCAGTGTGAATGGACTTGGTGTAAACACCATATATTTT.

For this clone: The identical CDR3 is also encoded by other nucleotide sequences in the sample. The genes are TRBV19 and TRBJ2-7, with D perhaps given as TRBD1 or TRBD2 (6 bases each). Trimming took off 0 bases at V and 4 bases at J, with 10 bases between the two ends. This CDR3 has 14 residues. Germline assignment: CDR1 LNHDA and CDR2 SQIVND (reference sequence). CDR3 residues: CASSIERGAYEQYF. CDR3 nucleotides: TGTGCCAGTAGTATAGAGAGGGGGGCTTACGAGCAGTACTTC.

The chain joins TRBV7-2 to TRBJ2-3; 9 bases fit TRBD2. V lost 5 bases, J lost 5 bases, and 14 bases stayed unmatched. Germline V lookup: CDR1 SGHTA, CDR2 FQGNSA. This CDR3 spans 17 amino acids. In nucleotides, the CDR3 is TGTGCCAGCAGCCCGAGGCTTCTTAGCGGGAGAATAGATACGCAGTATTTT. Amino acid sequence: CASSPRLLSGRIDTQYF.

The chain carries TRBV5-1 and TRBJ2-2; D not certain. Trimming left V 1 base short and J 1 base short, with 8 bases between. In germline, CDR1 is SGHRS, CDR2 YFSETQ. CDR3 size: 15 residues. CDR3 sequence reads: CASSLTIGNTGELFF. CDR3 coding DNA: TGCGCCAGCAGCTTGACAATCGGGAACACCGGGGAGCTGTTTTTT.

The CDR3 DNA reads as TGTGCCAGCAGGCGGACAGAAACCCCCGAGCAGTACTTC. Translated: CASRRTETPEQYF. The chain has TRBV21-1 and TRBJ2-7; TRBD1 is the table's D call and was not checked against the DNA. TRBV21-1 is shown as a pseudogene. The CDR3 spans 13 residues.

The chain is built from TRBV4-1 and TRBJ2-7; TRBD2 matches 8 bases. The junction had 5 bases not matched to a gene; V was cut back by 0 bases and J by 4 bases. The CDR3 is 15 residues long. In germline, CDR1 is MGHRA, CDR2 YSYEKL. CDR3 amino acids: CASSQDKSGGYEQYF. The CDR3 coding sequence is TGCGCCAGCAGCCAAGATAAGAGCGGGGGTTACGAGCAGTACTTC.